The rows below give T cell receptor beta chains drawn from one sample of a study of identical twins. TCRdb re-analysed the 5' RACE reads in MiXCR, keeping a single row per CDR3 protein. The sample records some 1,700,000 distinct CDR3 sequences, 25% to 35% being singletons. The sequenced sample was cord blood. The receptor source for this set is a newborn girl in good health. Each CDR3 is given with its conserved first and last residue. D genes are given only for firm matches.

j_call d_call v_call cdr3_aa
TRBJ1-2 TRBD1 TRBV10-3 CATTTDRVLSFRSYTF
TRBJ2-7 TRBD2 TRBV20-1 CSASVPAGGTYEQYF
TRBJ2-7 TRBD2 TRBV5-4 CASTSLLADSYEQYF
TRBJ2-7 NA TRBV28 CASSLNWAYEQYF
TRBJ2-3 NA TRBV2 CASSREHTDTQYF
TRBJ2-3 NA TRBV20-1 CSASAQFTDTQYF
TRBJ1-2 NA TRBV12-3/TRBV12-4 CASSLAGENYGYTF
TRBJ2-7 NA TRBV9 CASSVSNEQYF
TRBJ2-5 NA TRBV10-3 CAISETREETQYF
TRBJ2-3 TRBD2 TRBV3-1 CASTRLAGATDTQYF
TRBJ2-3 TRBD2 TRBV20-1 CSATPGAGADTQYF
TRBJ1-5 NA TRBV7-2 CASSLGLVSNQPQHF
TRBJ2-7 TRBD1 TRBV12-3/TRBV12-4 CASFIPGQGALERYF
TRBJ2-2 TRBD2 TRBV3-1 CASSQGYTSGNTGELFF
TRBJ2-1 NA TRBV12-3/TRBV12-4 CASRTGSDEQFF
TRBJ2-1 TRBD1 TRBV25-1 CASNEGAGNEQFF
TRBJ1-2 NA TRBV29-1 CSVEQGDYTF
TRBJ2-3 NA TRBV7-9 CSSSLEGQYF
TRBJ1-5 TRBD1 TRBV28 CASSLLQGANQPQHF
TRBJ2-1 NA TRBV14 CASSQVLGVSNEQFF
TRBJ2-3 NA TRBV2 CASSVLELRTDTQYF
TRBJ2-7 NA TRBV21-1 CASSNPISYEQYF
TRBJ2-3 TRBD1 TRBV7-9 CASSTGTGGNRTDTQYF
TRBJ1-2 NA TRBV12-3/TRBV12-4 CASTILEDYGYTF
TRBJ1-2 TRBD1 TRBV27 CASSGTGANYGYTF
TRBJ1-2 TRBD1 TRBV12-3/TRBV12-4 CASSLGTVYGYTF
TRBJ2-7 NA TRBV12-3/TRBV12-4 CASGGTGSYEQYF
TRBJ1-4 TRBD1 TRBV20-1 CSASRTGEKLFF
TRBJ2-7 NA TRBV20-1 CSASLGEYEQYF
TRBJ2-2 NA TRBV3-1 CASSQSLGLNTGELFF
TRBJ1-2 NA TRBV12-3/TRBV12-4 CASSFGEFYGYTF
TRBJ2-3 NA TRBV6-2/TRBV6-3 CASTMGRGTDTQYF
TRBJ1-5 NA TRBV6-1 CASSEIRGTLRDQPQHF
TRBJ1-5 NA TRBV4-2 CASSQDRHSNQPQHF
TRBJ2-1 TRBD2 TRBV9 CATGTSSYNEQFF
TRBJ2-3 TRBD2 TRBV7-9 CASGLGAGGGTDTQYF
TRBJ2-1 NA TRBV5-1 CASSFGAGITYNEQFF
TRBJ2-3 NA TRBV5-5 CASSSYPELTDTQYF
TRBJ2-7 NA TRBV20-1 CSAARLSYEQYF
TRBJ1-2 NA TRBV25-1 CASSEQSSYGYTF
TRBJ1-2 TRBD1 TRBV20-1 CSAGQRPWGYTF
TRBJ1-6 NA TRBV18 CASSPGSSYNSPPHF
TRBJ2-5 NA TRBV20-1 CSVRGSGLPGETQYF
TRBJ2-5 NA TRBV20-1 CSARGDDQETQYF
TRBJ2-7 TRBD1 TRBV19 CASSIDRERSYEQYF
TRBJ1-2 TRBD1 TRBV5-1 CASSQRQGGAYGYTF
TRBJ1-6 NA TRBV14 CASSQDVLLSSPLHF
TRBJ2-5 NA TRBV20-1 CSASVYSGRDQETQYF
TRBJ2-3 NA TRBV4-2 CASSQDRTDTQYF
TRBJ2-3 TRBD2 TRBV7-6 CASSLAGLAVGGDTQYF
TRBJ2-3 NA TRBV20-1 CSARNPTPDTQYF
TRBJ2-1 TRBD2 TRBV6-5 CASSFFSGLATSNEQFF
TRBJ2-5 NA TRBV20-1 CSARRISRPQETQYF